This T cell receptor beta chain appears in the sequencing data of a study of graft-versus-host responses after intestinal transplantation. Study in general: Recipients underwent multivisceral, liver-intestinal, or isolated intestinal transplants.

Study-level findings and limits: Patients who carried graft-donor T cell macrochimerism also had high graft-versus-host to host-versus-graft clonal ratios in their allografts. Levels of circulating GvH clones at their peak were associated with early post-transplant HvG declines. There were GvH clones found in recipient marrow, and some of them appeared first in ileum or blood.

To note about this clone: The antigen is not known.

Trimming left V 1 base short and J 8 bases short, with 11 bases between. CDR1 and CDR2 from the germline V gene are SGHAT and FQNNGV. The CDR3 extends over 14 amino acids. Using immunoSEQ multiplex PCR, the repertoire was profiled, and TCRdb retains in-frame clones only, with some absent. The repertoire holds around 110,000 clones, with 75% to 95% as singletons. The sequencing here drew on unstimulated CD4+ T cells sorted from spleen or lymph node cells, taken before intestinal transplant. The V gene is TRBV11-2, the J gene TRBJ1-4; D may be TRBD1 (6 bases). The sequence was obtained from a human donor who received an intestinal transplant. CDR3 sequence: CASSLGGGREKLFF. CDR3 in DNA: TGTGCCAGCAGCTTAGGGGGGGGGCGCGAAAAACTGTTTTTT.